The TCR beta chain under discussion was sequenced for a study of CD8 T cells in ankylosing spondylitis. General study findings and limits: Enrichment of disease-linked clones was reportedly significant in matched ankylosing spondylitis synovial fluid.

The CDR3 covers 12 residues. Unmatched junction bases numbered 3, after V lost 6 bases and J lost 6 bases. TCRdb reprocessed the 5' RACE reads with MiXCR, giving one entry per CDR3 protein. The sample shows about 160,000 distinct CDR3 sequences, 9.5% to 10% of them seen only once. With respect to this clonotype: No antigen is known for it.

The V and J genes are TRBV12-3 or TRBV12-4 and TRBJ1-2; 8 bases are a match to TRBD1. Specimen: blood, either unsorted or a sorted T cell fraction (not recorded which). This clonotype originated in a female donor with ankylosing spondylitis or in good health (not recorded which). The CDR3 sequence is CASSQGAHGYTF. In DNA, the CDR3 is TGTGCCAGCAGCCAGGGGGCGCATGGCTACACCTTC.